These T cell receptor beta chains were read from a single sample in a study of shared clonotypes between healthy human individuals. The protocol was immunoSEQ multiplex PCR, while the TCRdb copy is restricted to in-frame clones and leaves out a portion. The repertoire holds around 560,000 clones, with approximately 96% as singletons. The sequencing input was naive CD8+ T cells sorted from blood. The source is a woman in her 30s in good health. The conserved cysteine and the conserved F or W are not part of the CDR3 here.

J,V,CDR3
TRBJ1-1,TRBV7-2,ASSLGTGANTEAF
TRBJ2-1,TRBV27,ASSLVRGDEQF
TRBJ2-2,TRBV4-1,ASSPLPSGGTGELF
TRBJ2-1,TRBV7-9,ASSPRQGDSYNEQF
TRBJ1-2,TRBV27,ASSSEGGGVFGYT
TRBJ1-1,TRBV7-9,ASSPAQGSNTEAF
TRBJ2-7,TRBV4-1,ASSSQPGQGFYEQY
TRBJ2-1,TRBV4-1,ASSPRTGTPGYNEQF
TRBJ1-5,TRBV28,ASRQYRAWNQPQH
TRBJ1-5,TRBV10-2,ASSVDWDQPQH
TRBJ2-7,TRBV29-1,SVEVAALWREQY
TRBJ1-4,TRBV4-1,ASSQVDGEKLF
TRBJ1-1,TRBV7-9,ASSLDVWTFKTEAF
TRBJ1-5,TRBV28,ASEERGGQPQH
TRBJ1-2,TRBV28,ASSPLDSGYGYT
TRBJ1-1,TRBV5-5,ASSPEVKAKNTEAF
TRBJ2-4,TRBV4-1,ASSQGAGGPFKNIQY
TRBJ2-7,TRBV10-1,ASSDKGSYEQY
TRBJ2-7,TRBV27,ASSLFRGGYEQY
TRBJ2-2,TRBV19,ASSTAGGPTGELF
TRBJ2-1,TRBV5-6,ASSLASGEGNEQF
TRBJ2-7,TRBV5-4,ASSLGLAGSSYEQY
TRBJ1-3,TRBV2,ASSGPDRGSGNTIY
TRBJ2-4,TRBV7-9,ASSPHPGGGQY
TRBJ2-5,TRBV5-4,ASSPAAKETQY
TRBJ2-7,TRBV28,ASSLAGRGFYEQY
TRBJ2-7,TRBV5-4,ASSLAGTSEQY
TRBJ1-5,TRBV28,ASSRTGGSNQPQH